The 16 T cell receptor beta chains in this list originate from one sample, sequenced in a study of blood T cells in healthy people across ages. The use of a sample-barcoded 5' primer and a J-beta primer mix characterized a second PCR of roughly 6 to 11 cycles. TCRdb processed the 5' RACE reads anew with MiXCR; each CDR3 protein has one entry. The sample yields about 1.8 million distinct CDR3 sequences, roughly 49% seen once. Sequencing was performed on blood. The receptor set was obtained from a woman between 40 and 50 years old in good health.

The chain links TRBV25-1 to TRBJ2-3; no clear D. Trimming took 2 bases from V and 2 from J, leaving 5 bases between them. This CDR3 contains 13 residues. Germline-derived CDR1 and CDR2 are MGHDK and SYGVNS. Written as DNA, the CDR3 is TGTGCCAGCAGTGAAACGGCCACAGATACGCAGTATTTT. This sequence encodes CASSETATDTQYF.

The chain joins TRBV7-2 to TRBJ2-4; 8 bases map to TRBD2. The J call may be in error: the DNA end matches TRBJ2-5 better. This CDR3 has 18 amino acids. The germline gives CDR1 SGHTA, CDR2 FQGNSA. The CDR3 nucleotides read TGTGCCAGCAGCTTAGCCTCCTGGGACTCAAGCGGGGGAGAGACCCAGTACTTC. Residues: CASSLASWDSSGGETQYF.

The V call is TRBV10-3, the J call TRBJ2-2; D not certain. CDR1 and CDR2 from the germline V gene are ENHRY and SYGVKD. V lost 3 bases, J lost 5 bases, and 10 bases lay in between. This CDR3 contains 14 residues. CDR3 amino acids: CAISDGSFTGELFF. The CDR3 DNA follows: TGTGCCATCAGTGACGGGTCATTTACCGGGGAGCTGTTTTTT.

The J gene is TRBJ2-7, the V gene TRBV28; 8 positions match TRBD1. CDR1 and CDR2 from the germline V gene are MDHEN and SYDVKM. V was pared by 5 bases and J by 2 bases, with 14 bases of the junction left unmatched. The CDR3 consists of 17 residues. CDR3 in amino acids: CASSLPAGTGLAYEQYF. The CDR3 coding sequence is TGTGCCAGCAGTCTACCAGCCGGGACAGGCCTAGCCTACGAGCAGTACTTC. Looking up the rest from reference TRBV28 and TRBJ2-7 gives the full variable domain: DVKVTQSSRYLVKRTGEKVFLECVQDMDHENMFWYRQDPGLGLRLIYFSYDVKMKEKGDIPEGYSVSREKKERFSLILESASTNQTSMYLCASSLPAGTGLAYEQYFGPGTRLTVT.

This chain links TRBV12-3 or TRBV12-4 with TRBJ2-7; a weak D match, TRBD1 (5 bases). Near its end, the DNA agrees better with TRBJ2-5, so the J call may be wrong. The CDR3 totals 18 residues. In DNA, the CDR3 is TGTGCCAGCAGTTTCTTCCAGGGAAACCCCAAGGATAGGGAGACCCAGTACTTC. Translation gives CASSFFQGNPKDRETQYF.

The V and J genes are TRBV9 and TRBJ2-2, with D tentatively TRBD1 (5 bases). The CDR3 spans 17 residues. In germline, CDR1 is SGDLS, CDR2 YYNGEE. V lost 0 bases to trimming and J lost 1 base, with 13 bases between them. Here the CDR3 reads CASSVGGVRQNTGELFF. The CDR3 DNA is TGTGCCAGCAGCGTAGGGGGCGTGAGGCAGAACACCGGGGAGCTGTTTTTT.

The V gene is TRBV5-5, the J gene TRBJ1-1; 7 bases agree with TRBD1. Germline trimming cut 4 bases from V and 5 bases from J; bases unmatched to any gene: 11. CDR3 length: 15 amino acids. Germline V lookup: CDR1 SGHKS, CDR2 YYEKEE (reference sequence). CDR3 loop: CASSPQGWGETEAFF. The CDR3 DNA follows: TGTGCCAGCAGCCCACAGGGGTGGGGTGAGACTGAAGCTTTCTTT.

The chain joins TRBV25-1 to TRBJ2-5; the match to TRBD1 covers 12 bases. This CDR3 is built from 18 residues. V shed 1 base, J shed 1 base, and the junction held 7 bases outside the gene matches. Germline V gene lookup returns CDR1 MGHDK and CDR2 SYGVNS. CDR3 in DNA: TGTGCCAGCAGTGAATTAAGGGGGGACAGGGGGCCCCAAGAGACCCAGTACTTC. This gives the protein CASSELRGDRGPQETQYF. Using reference TRBV25-1 and TRBJ2-5 for the parts outside the CDR3, the full variable domain is EADIYQTPRYLVIGTGKKITLECSQTMGHDKMYWYQQDPGMELHLIHYSYGVNSTEKGDLSSESTVSRIRTEHFPLTLESARPSHTSQYLCASSELRGDRGPQETQYFGPGTRLLVL.

Points on this clonotype: A junction end diverges from the germline sequence, so it may reflect a read error. The chain joins TRBV5-1 to TRBJ1-2; 7 bases fit TRBD1. Germline CDR1 SGHRS, CDR2 YFSETQ. This CDR3 is built from 16 residues. The CDR3 sequence: CASSSPSGDSPYGYTF. CDR3 coding DNA: TGCGCCAGCAGCTCTCCTTCTGGGGACAGTCCCTATGGTTACACCTTC.

V gene TRBV10-3 combines with J gene TRBJ2-7; 8 nucleotides agree with TRBD2. The CDR3 loop spans 15 amino acids. The J segment lost 3 bases and the V segment lost 2 bases, leaving 6 bases of the junction unmatched. The germline CDR1 and CDR2 sequences are ENHRY and SYGVKD. CDR3 sequence: CAISEGNSGVYEQYF. The CDR3 coding sequence is TGTGCCATCAGTGAGGGTAATAGCGGGGTCTACGAGCAGTACTTC.

The rearrangement links TRBV11-2 to TRBJ2-7, with a weak D call TRBD2 (6 bases). The germline gives CDR1 SGHAT, CDR2 FQNNGV. The ends were cut back, 3 bases at V and 6 bases at J, with 12 bases in the middle. The CDR3 length is 13 residues. CDR3 coding DNA: TGTGCCAGCAGCTTTTCACTAGCCGGCGAGCAGTACTTC. Translating gives CASSFSLAGEQYF.

The chain carries TRBV5-6 and TRBJ2-7; TRBD1 matches at 11 bases. The DNA matches TRBJ2-5 better at its end, which makes the J call doubtful. The CDR3 is 15 amino acids. Per germline, CDR1 SGHDT and CDR2 YYEEEE. CDR3 residues: CASSVRGQGVETQYF. The CDR3, as DNA: TGTGCCAGCAGCGTAAGGGGACAGGGGGTAGAGACCCAGTACTTC.

The J gene is TRBJ2-5, the V gene TRBV11-2; no definite D call. The end of the DNA aligns better with TRBJ2-7, so the J call may be wrong. The germline gives CDR1 SGHAT, CDR2 FQNNGV. The CDR3 contains 12 residues. CDR3 in DNA: TGTGCCAGCAGCCCTAACAGTCCCGAGCAGTACTTC. Its translation is CASSPNSPEQYF.

This clonotype was detected only a few times. The genes are TRBV5-1 and TRBJ2-5, with D possibly matching TRBD2 (6 bases). CDR1 SGHRS and CDR2 YFSETQ come from the germline V gene. V lost 2 bases, J lost 2 bases, and 16 bases lay in between. CDR3 length: 16 amino acids. CDR3 amino acids: CASSFLLRDSQETQYF. DNA for the CDR3: TGCGCCAGCAGCTTCCTCCTCCGGGACTCTCAAGAGACCCAGTACTTC.

This clonotype is a singleton in its sample. The genes are TRBV7-2 and TRBJ2-7, with D possibly being TRBD2 (5 bases). Germline-derived CDR1 and CDR2 are SGHTA and FQGNSA. The V end lost 2 bases, the J end lost 7 bases, and 12 bases lay between the germline ends. This CDR3 has 13 amino acids. The CDR3 nucleotides read TGTGCCAGCAGCTTAAACGGGGTAGTTGAGCAGTACTTC. Amino acids: CASSLNGVVEQYF.

The V gene is TRBV5-1, the J gene TRBJ1-2; D ambiguous. The germline CDR1 and CDR2 sequences are SGHRS and YFSETQ. Trimming left V 0 bases short and J 6 bases short, with 18 bases between. The CDR3 runs to 16 residues. CDR3 coding DNA: TGCGCCAGCAGCTTGGGCGCAACAACGCTGATCGATGGCTACACCTTC. This codes for CASSLGATTLIDGYTF.